This TCR beta chain stems from a study of blood T cells in healthy people across ages (dated by TCRdb to 2013 to 2016). Describing the broader study: In model experiments, roughly one uniquely barcoded TCR beta cDNA molecule per two T cells was captured by template switching. The study measured age-related changes in TCR beta repertoire diversity using deep sequencing normalized with unique cDNA molecular identifiers. The donors were divided into four age groups: young (average roughly 17 years), middle-aged (almost 40), aged (around 59) and long-lived (82). To avoid experimental bias, donors of different ages were spread randomly across the sequencing lanes. Using the same blood draw, the study looked at two additional independent replicas of 1 million unique cDNA reads for two donors, one aged 18 to 30 and the other aged 80 or older.

Counted from cysteine to phenylalanine, this CDR3 has 17 amino acids. Here the CDR3 DNA is all that survives: 51 bases in frame from base 1. Trimming takes 5 bases off V and 0 bases off J; junction bases not matched to a gene: 8. The germline V gene provides CDR1 SGHVS and CDR2 FQNEAQ. Systemically healthy Caucasian individuals from Russia, approximately 39 in total and aged about 6 to 100 years, were included as donors. Around 10 milliliters of peripheral blood were drawn from each donor into EDTA-treated Vacutainer tubes. Ficoll-Paque density-gradient centrifugation was used to isolate PBMCs, with at least 6 million obtained per sample. Total RNA, at least 6 micrograms per sample, was extracted from PBMCs with Trizol reagent. Naive CD45RAhigh/CD27high T cell percentages were measured by flow cytometry on a PBMC aliquot from every donor. Of note for this clonotype: Its binding antigen is unknown. Nothing much larger sits one base from this clone, and base qualities are not available.

Library creation used 5' RACE. Sequencing was carried out with an Illumina HiSeq 2500. A second PCR of about 6 to 11 cycles was run with a J-beta primer mix and a sample-barcoded 5' primer. Each TCR beta cDNA molecule received a unique molecular identifier from a template-switch 5' adaptor carrying 12 random nucleotides. At least 2.5 million CDR3-containing paired-end reads were obtained from each sample. All of the RNA was converted into first-strand cDNA using the Mint cDNA synthesis kit, with a TRBC-specific oligonucleotide serving as the primer. After uracil-DNA glycosylase treatment, a first 18-cycle PCR used universal primers M1SS and BC2_uni_R on all cDNA. In the source study's methods: For normalization, 1 million high-quality reads, each with a distinct molecular identifier, were randomly selected from each sample. Reads with shared molecular identifiers were discarded instead of being binned into consensus sequences. MiTCR, with a Q25 quality threshold and the strictest error-elimination algorithm, was used for CDR3 identification, clonotype clustering and error correction. Lower-bound total TCR beta diversity was estimated with a nonparametric unseen species model using Euler transformation. TCRdb trimmed public reads at Q25 via fastp, called clones via MiXCR and kept in-frame beta chains. For every CDR3 protein sequence, its rows merge into one entry that carries the most common genes and DNA. The V and J calls come from TCRdb's annotation, not from the publication. Across this sample there are approximately 790,000 distinct CDR3 sequences, with less than 80% seen only once. Of the sample, approximately 30% is held by the ten largest clones.

What the authors observed across the whole study: Compared with the aged group, more naive CD4+ T cells, fewer expanded clones and increased TCR diversity were shown by the long-lived group, suggesting age selection. Conclusive comparison of naive and antigen-experienced compartments was prevented by the profiling of bulk unsorted PBMCs. There was a strong correlation between observed TCR beta diversity and the percentage of naive T cells measured by flow cytometry. Estimates of total diversity from one million sequenced T cells were regarded as lower bounds and underestimates. Because donor CMV infection status was unknown, age-related changes in expanded clonotypes were potentially confounded. Observed TCR beta diversity per million T cells fell roughly linearly with age, and a significant reduction was already apparent by age roughly 41.

The source material was blood. The origin of this receptor is a man between 25 and 39 years old in good health. The rearrangement combines TRBV7-8 with TRBJ2-7; a stretch of 12 junction bases matches TRBD2. The CDR3 protein is CASSLLAGGSRSYEQYF. At the DNA level, the sequence is TGTGCCAGCAGCCTACTAGCGGGGGGTTCCCGCTCCTACGAGCAGTACTTC.